The rows below give T cell receptor beta chains drawn from one sample of a study of cytomegalovirus exposure and HLA in healthy donors. Produced via immunoSEQ multiplex PCR; TCRdb's table is partial and in-frame only. Seen here are approximately 170,000 clones, about 62% observed once, and the top ten hold roughly 2.9%. Material: PBMCs. The receptors come from a man aged 40-49 years in good health and CMV-seronegative. Each CDR3 is given without its conserved first and last residue. Size values are once, few and many counts, or a class for expanded clones, and some rows have none.

cdr3_length	v_call	clone_size	j_call	cdr3_aa
14	TRBV7-3	few	TRBJ1-2	ASSYGIWPADYGYT
12	TRBV11-3	NA	TRBJ2-7	ASSFQPSSYEQY
11	TRBV23-1	NA	TRBJ2-7	ASRDWRSYEQY
10	TRBV19	NA	TRBJ2-7	ASSTGTYEQY
15	TRBV5-4	NA	TRBJ2-5	ASSSPPRGGGQETQY
11	TRBV5-5	few	TRBJ2-6	ASGRSGANVLT
9	TRBV29-1	few	TRBJ2-1	SGDRGNEQF
11	TRBV25-1	NA	TRBJ1-2	ASSEDNNYGYT
10	TRBV30	NA	TRBJ2-7	AWSDTGQEQY
14	TRBV5-6	NA	TRBJ2-3	ASSSTGTSVTDTQY
12	TRBV6-6	NA	TRBJ2-5	AGADRESQETQY
13	TRBV30	few	TRBJ1-2	AWSPWGGRGYGYT